The T cell receptor (beta chain) under discussion was sequenced for a study of post-analysis software for immune sequencing data. Study information: Courses of disease covered relapsing-remitting, secondary progressive and progressive-relapsing multiple sclerosis.

Notes on the study in general: Controls had significantly higher normalized Chao1 diversity than multiple sclerosis patients. Relative to controls, patients had about five TRBV segments at higher frequency, with TRBV5-6, TRBV5-1 and TRBV20-1 among these. Strong co-clustering by F measure linked samples that shared a preparation batch.

This clonotype was seen more than once but under ten times. What it binds is not known. Germline V gene data show CDR1 as MNHNS and CDR2 as SASEGT. The CDR3 spans 19 residues. The germline V and J ends were trimmed by 6 bases and 7 bases, with 31 bases remaining between them. The authors incorporated unique molecular identifiers into the TCR beta cDNA libraries. TCRdb called the PCR reads again in MiXCR, with one record for every CDR3 protein. This table has hundreds of thousands of distinct CDR3 sequences, roughly 50% appearing once. This chain links TRBV6-1 with TRBJ2-1, with D maybe TRBD1 (9 bases). This TCR was sampled from a girl aged 5-17 years with multiple sclerosis. Input material: blood. The CDR3 DNA follows: TGTGCCAGCAGCACCCATCCGGCGGGCATAGCGGGGACAGGGAATGAGCAGTTCTTC. This sequence encodes CASSTHPAGIAGTGNEQFF.